This entry features one TCR beta chain sequence. The CDR3 loop spans 17 amino acids. CDR1 is MGHRA, CDR2 YSYEKL, per germline. Unmatched junction bases numbered 9, after V lost 0 bases and J lost 5 bases. The data stem from a study of T cell changes during pregnancy in multiple sclerosis. Using immunoSEQ multiplex PCR, the repertoire was profiled, and TCRdb retains in-frame clones only, with some absent. Of fewer than 70,000 clones listed, under 95% were seen once; the top ten hold roughly 3.5%. This sequence originates from a female donor with multiple sclerosis, enrolled in a pregnancy study. The V gene is TRBV4-1, the J gene TRBJ2-1, with 8 nucleotides matching TRBD1. The material was CD8+ T cells from peripheral blood mononuclear cells, obtained in the third trimester of pregnancy. CDR3 in DNA: TGCGCCAGCAGCCAAGACCCAGACAGGGGAAGCCACAATGAGCAGTTCTTC. Translated: CASSQDPDRGSHNEQFF.